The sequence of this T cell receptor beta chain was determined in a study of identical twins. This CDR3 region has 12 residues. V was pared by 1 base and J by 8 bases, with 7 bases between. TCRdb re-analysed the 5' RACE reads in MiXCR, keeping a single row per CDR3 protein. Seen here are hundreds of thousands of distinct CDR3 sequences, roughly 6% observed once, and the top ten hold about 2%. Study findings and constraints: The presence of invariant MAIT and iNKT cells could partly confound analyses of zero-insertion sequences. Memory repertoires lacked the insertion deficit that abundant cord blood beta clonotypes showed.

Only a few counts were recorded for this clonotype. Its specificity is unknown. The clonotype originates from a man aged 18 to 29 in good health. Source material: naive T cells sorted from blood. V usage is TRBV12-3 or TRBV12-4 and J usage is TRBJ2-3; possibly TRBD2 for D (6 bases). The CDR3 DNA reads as TGTGCCAGCAGTTTAGGGGAGGTTACGCAGTATTTT. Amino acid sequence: CASSLGEVTQYF.